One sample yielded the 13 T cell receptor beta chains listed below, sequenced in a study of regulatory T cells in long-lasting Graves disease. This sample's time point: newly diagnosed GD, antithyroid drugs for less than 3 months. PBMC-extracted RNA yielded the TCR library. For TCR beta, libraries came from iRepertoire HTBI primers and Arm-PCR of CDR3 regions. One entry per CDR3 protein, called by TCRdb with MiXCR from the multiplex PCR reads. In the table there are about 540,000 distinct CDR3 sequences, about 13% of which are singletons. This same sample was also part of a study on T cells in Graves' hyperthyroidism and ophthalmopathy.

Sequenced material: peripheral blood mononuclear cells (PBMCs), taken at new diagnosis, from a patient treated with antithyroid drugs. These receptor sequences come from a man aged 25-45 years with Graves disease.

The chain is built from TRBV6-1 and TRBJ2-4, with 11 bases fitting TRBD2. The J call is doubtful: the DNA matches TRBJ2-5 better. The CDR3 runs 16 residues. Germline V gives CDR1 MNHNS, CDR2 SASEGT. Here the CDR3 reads CASSPLAGGLRETQYF. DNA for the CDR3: TGTGCCAGCAGCCCGCTAGCGGGAGGATTAAGAGAGACCCAGTACTTC.

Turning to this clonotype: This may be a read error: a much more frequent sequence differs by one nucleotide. This CDR3 reads CASGSTRGLGSIQYF. DNA for the CDR3: TGTGCTAGTGGTTCAACGAGGGGTTTGGGAAGCATTCAGTACTTC. The V gene is TRBV12-5, the J gene TRBJ2-4; D might be TRBD1 or TRBD2, each matching 5 bases. The CDR3 is 15 residues long. Germline CDR1 reads LGHNT; CDR2 reads FRNRAP. V dropped 4 bases and J dropped 9 bases, with 19 bases sitting between them.

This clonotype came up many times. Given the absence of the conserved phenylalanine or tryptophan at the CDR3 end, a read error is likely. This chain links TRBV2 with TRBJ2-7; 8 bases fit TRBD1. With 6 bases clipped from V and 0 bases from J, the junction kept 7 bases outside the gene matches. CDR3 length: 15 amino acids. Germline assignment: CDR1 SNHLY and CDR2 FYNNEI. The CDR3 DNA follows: TGTGCCAGCAGAGGGGGGACAGGTTACTCCTACGAGCAGTACCTC. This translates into CASRGGTGYSYEQYL.

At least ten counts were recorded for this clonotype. CDR3 protein: CASSLSGSRFQFREAFF. Here the CDR3 DNA reads TGTGCCAGCAGTTTATCGGGTTCCCGATTTCAGTTTCGGGAAGCTTTCTTT. The rearrangement uses TRBV27 and TRBJ1-1; D uncertain. The CDR3 totals 17 residues. Trimming took 0 bases from V and 8 from J, leaving 22 bases between them. Germline assignment: CDR1 MNHEY and CDR2 SMNVEV (reference sequence).

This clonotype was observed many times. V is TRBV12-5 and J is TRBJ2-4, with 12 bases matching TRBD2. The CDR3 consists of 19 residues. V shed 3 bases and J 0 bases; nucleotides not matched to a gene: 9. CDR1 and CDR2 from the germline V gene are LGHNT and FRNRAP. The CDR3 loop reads CASGLPPGLAGGAKNIQYF. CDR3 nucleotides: TGTGCTAGTGGTTTACCGCCGGGACTAGCGGGTGGAGCCAAAAACATTCAGTACTTC.

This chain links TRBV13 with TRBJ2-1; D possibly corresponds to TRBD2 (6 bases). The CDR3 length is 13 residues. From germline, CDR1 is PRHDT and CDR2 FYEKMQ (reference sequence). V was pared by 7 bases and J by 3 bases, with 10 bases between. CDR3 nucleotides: TGTGCCAGCACGCTAGCGATCTACAATGAGCAGTTCTTC. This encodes CASTLAIYNEQFF.

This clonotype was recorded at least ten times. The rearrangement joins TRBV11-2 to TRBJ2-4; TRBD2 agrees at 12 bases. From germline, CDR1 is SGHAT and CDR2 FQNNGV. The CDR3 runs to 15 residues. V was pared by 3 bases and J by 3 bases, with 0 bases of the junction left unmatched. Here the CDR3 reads CASSLGLAGKNIQYF. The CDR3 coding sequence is TGTGCCAGCAGCTTGGGACTAGCGGGCAAAAACATTCAGTACTTC.

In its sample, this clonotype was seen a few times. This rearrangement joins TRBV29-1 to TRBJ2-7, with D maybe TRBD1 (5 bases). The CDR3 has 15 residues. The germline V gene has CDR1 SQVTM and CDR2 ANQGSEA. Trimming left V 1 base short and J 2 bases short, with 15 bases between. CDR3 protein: CSVEGSQGRAYEQYF. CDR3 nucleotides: TGCAGCGTTGAAGGTAGTCAGGGAAGGGCCTACGAGCAGTACTTC.

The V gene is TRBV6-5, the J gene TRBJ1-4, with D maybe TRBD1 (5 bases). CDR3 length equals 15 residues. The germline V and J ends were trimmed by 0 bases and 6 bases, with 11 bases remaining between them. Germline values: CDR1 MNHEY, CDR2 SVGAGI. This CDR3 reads CASSYSGGVDEKLFF. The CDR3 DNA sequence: TGTGCCAGCAGTTACTCAGGAGGGGTGGATGAAAAACTGTTTTTT.

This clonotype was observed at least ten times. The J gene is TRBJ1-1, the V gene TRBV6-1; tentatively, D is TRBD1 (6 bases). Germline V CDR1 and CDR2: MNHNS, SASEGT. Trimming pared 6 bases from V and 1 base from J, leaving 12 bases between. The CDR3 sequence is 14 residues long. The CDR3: CASSPAGENTEAFF. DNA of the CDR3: TGTGCCAGCAGCCCGGCAGGGGAGAACACTGAAGCTTTCTTT.

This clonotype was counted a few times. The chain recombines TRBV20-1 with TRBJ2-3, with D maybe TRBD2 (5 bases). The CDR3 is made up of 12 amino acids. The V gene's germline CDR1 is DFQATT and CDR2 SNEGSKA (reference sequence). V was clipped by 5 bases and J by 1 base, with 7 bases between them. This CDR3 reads CSALSGTDTQYF. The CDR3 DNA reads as TGCAGTGCTCTTAGCGGCACAGATACGCAGTATTTT.

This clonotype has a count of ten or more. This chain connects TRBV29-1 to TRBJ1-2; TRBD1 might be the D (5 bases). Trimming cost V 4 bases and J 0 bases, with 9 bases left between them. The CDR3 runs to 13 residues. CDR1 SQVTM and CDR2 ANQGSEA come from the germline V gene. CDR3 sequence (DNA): TGCAGCGTTGCCCAGGGAGCTAACTATGGCTACACCTTC. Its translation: CSVAQGANYGYTF.

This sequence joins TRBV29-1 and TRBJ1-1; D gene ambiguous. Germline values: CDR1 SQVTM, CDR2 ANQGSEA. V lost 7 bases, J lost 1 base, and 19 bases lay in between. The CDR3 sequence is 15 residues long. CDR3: CSANPGISPNTEAFF. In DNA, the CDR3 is TGCAGCGCGAACCCCGGGATCAGCCCGAACACTGAAGCTTTCTTT.